The T cell receptor (beta chain) under discussion was sequenced for a study of blood T cell repertoires in COVID-19. Study at large: PBMCs, B-cell-depleted T cells, or T cells provided the cDNA or gDNA that made up the material.

The table came from immunoSEQ multiplex PCR; TCRdb's copy has only in-frame clones and leaves some out. This sample has around 16,000 clones, with 75% to 90% found just once. Germline trimming cut 5 bases from V and 15 bases from J; bases unmatched to any gene: 4. The length of the CDR3 is 10 residues. This clone was detected only a few times. This TCR came from an elderly man with active or convalescent COVID-19. The specimen was peripheral blood. This sequence joins TRBV12-3 or TRBV12-4 and TRBJ2-1; TRBD2 agrees at 7 bases. The CDR3 DNA reads as TGTGCCAGCAGTAGCGGGGCCATGTTCTTC. It specifies CASSSGAMFF.